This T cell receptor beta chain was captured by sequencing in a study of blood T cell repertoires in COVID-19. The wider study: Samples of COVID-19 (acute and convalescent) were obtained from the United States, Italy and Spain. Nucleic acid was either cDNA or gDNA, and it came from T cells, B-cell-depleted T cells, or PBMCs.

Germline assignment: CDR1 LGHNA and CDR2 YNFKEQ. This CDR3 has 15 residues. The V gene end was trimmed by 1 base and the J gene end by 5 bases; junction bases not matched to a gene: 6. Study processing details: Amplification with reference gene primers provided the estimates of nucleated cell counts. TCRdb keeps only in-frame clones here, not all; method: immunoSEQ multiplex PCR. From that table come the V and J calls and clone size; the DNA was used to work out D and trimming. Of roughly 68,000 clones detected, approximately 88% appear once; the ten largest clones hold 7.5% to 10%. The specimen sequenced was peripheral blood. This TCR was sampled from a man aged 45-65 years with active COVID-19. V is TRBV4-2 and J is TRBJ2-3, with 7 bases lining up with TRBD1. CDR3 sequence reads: CASSQGQGDGDTQYF. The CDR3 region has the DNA TGTGCCAGCAGCCAAGGACAGGGTGATGGAGATACGCAGTATTTT.